This T cell receptor (beta chain) originates from a study of blood T cell repertoires in COVID-19. Overall study context: PBMCs, B-cell-depleted T cells, or T cells provided the cDNA or gDNA that made up the material.

This clone was observed a handful of times. V dropped 5 bases and J dropped 0 bases, with 14 bases sitting between them. CDR3 length: 16 residues. From germline, CDR1 is MNHEY and CDR2 SMNVEV (reference sequence). Measured with immunoSEQ multiplex PCR; TCRdb has only the in-frame clones, and not every one. Of some 290,000 clones listed, roughly 90% are singletons. Sequencing was performed on peripheral blood. The chain carries TRBV27 and TRBJ1-3, with D tentatively TRBD1 (6 bases). This TCR derives from a woman between 50 and 59 years old who had recovered from COVID-19. The CDR3 here is CASSLTGMSSGNTIYF. The CDR3 DNA reads TGTGCCAGCAGTCTGACAGGCATGAGCTCTGGAAACACCATATATTTT.